The rows below give T cell receptor beta chains drawn from one sample of a study of cytomegalovirus exposure and HLA in healthy donors. Produced via immunoSEQ multiplex PCR; TCRdb's table is partial and in-frame only. This sample's table reports just under 90,000 clones. The sequencing sample was made of PBMCs. All receptors derive from a girl between 10 and 17 years old in good health and CMV-seropositive. Both conserved end residues are part of each CDR3. Fields, in order: J gene, D gene, V gene, CDR3 protein, CDR3 DNA. The D gene is left open where the match is weak.

j_call: TRBJ1-2; d_call: TRBD1; v_call: TRBV11-2; cdr3_aa: CASSLPGGHYGYTF; cdr3_nt: TGTGCCAGCAGCTTACCAGGGGGACACTATGGCTACACCTTC
j_call: TRBJ2-1; d_call: -; v_call: TRBV6-5; cdr3_aa: CASSYVGGPRNEQFF; cdr3_nt: TGTGCCAGCAGTTACGTGGGGGGGCCGAGGAATGAGCAGTTCTTC
j_call: TRBJ1-6; d_call: TRBD1; v_call: TRBV11-2; cdr3_aa: CASSLGQPNSPLHF; cdr3_nt: TGTGCCAGCAGCTTGGGACAGCCAAATTCACCCCTCCACTTT
j_call: TRBJ1-2; d_call: TRBD1; v_call: TRBV2; cdr3_aa: CASSRKGAEGDPF; cdr3_nt: TGTGCCAGCAGTAGGAAGGGGGCGGAAGGGGACCCATTC
j_call: TRBJ1-6; d_call: TRBD1; v_call: TRBV27; cdr3_aa: CVSSLSAGDRGSYNSPLHF; cdr3_nt: TGTGTCAGCAGTTTATCGGCAGGGGACAGGGGGTCCTATAATTCACCCCTCCACTTT
j_call: TRBJ2-1; d_call: TRBD2; v_call: TRBV30; cdr3_aa: CAWTSGGLNNEQFF; cdr3_nt: TGTGCCTGGACTAGCGGGGGCCTAAACAATGAGCAGTTCTTC
j_call: TRBJ2-5; d_call: -; v_call: TRBV7-9; cdr3_aa: CASSGAGLGETQYF; cdr3_nt: TGTGCCAGCAGCGGGGCGGGGTTGGGCGAGACCCAGTACTTC
j_call: TRBJ2-3; d_call: TRBD2; v_call: TRBV27; cdr3_aa: CAISRRSGASDTQYF; cdr3_nt: TGTGCCATTTCCCGTCGGAGCGGGGCGTCAGATACGCAGTATTTT
j_call: TRBJ1-5; d_call: -; v_call: TRBV30; cdr3_aa: CAWSASNQPQHF; cdr3_nt: TGTGCCTGGAGTGCGAGCAATCAGCCCCAGCATTTT
j_call: TRBJ1-4; d_call: TRBD1; v_call: TRBV11-2; cdr3_aa: CASDGTGSGKLFF; cdr3_nt: TGTGCCAGCGACGGGACAGGGTCCGGAAAACTGTTTTTT
j_call: TRBJ1-1; d_call: TRBD1; v_call: TRBV6-5; cdr3_aa: CARSPGQATFF; cdr3_nt: TGTGCCAGAAGCCCCGGACAGGCCACCTTCTTT
j_call: TRBJ2-1; d_call: -; v_call: TRBV9; cdr3_aa: CASSVEGRGGGNEQFF; cdr3_nt: TGTGCCAGCAGCGTAGAAGGGCGAGGAGGCGGCAATGAGCAGTTCTTC
j_call: TRBJ1-2; d_call: -; v_call: TRBV27; cdr3_aa: CASSKLEKGYGYTF; cdr3_nt: TGTGCCAGCAGTAAACTAGAGAAGGGCTATGGCTACACCTTC
j_call: TRBJ2-3; d_call: -; v_call: TRBV5-4; cdr3_aa: CASSPTRGRQTDTQYF; cdr3_nt: TGTGCCAGCAGCCCCACCCGGGGGAGGCAAACAGATACGCAGTATTTT
j_call: TRBJ1-5; d_call: -; v_call: TRBV7-7; cdr3_aa: CASSFWGGDQPQHF; cdr3_nt: TGTGCCAGCAGCTTCTGGGGGGGAGATCAGCCCCAGCATTTT
j_call: TRBJ2-7; d_call: -; v_call: TRBV6-1; cdr3_aa: CASKWESGLGEQYF; cdr3_nt: TGTGCCAGCAAGTGGGAAAGCGGCCTTGGGGAGCAGTACTTC
j_call: TRBJ2-7; d_call: TRBD1; v_call: TRBV4-2; cdr3_aa: CASSVRDRGHEQYF; cdr3_nt: TGTGCCAGCAGCGTCCGGGACAGGGGTCACGAGCAGTACTTC
j_call: TRBJ2-2; d_call: -; v_call: TRBV7-9; cdr3_aa: CASSFGLPTGELFF; cdr3_nt: TGTGCCAGCAGCTTCGGACTACCGACCGGGGAGCTGTTTTTT
j_call: TRBJ1-1; d_call: -; v_call: TRBV7-9; cdr3_aa: CASSPRNRVIAGAFF; cdr3_nt: TGTGCCAGCAGCCCCCGCAACAGGGTAATAGCAGGAGCTTTCTTT
j_call: TRBJ2-5; d_call: TRBD1; v_call: TRBV5-6; cdr3_aa: CASSIGQGAQYF; cdr3_nt: TGTGCCAGCAGCATAGGACAGGGGGCGCAATACTTC
j_call: TRBJ1-6; d_call: -; v_call: TRBV25-1; cdr3_aa: CASSTGWDNSPLHF; cdr3_nt: TGTGCCAGCAGTACAGGGTGGGATAATTCACCCCTCCACTTT
j_call: TRBJ2-5; d_call: -; v_call: TRBV5-5; cdr3_aa: CASSLPRERETQYF; cdr3_nt: TGTGCCAGCAGCTTGCCCCGGGAGAGGGAGACCCAGTACTTC
j_call: TRBJ1-4; d_call: -; v_call: TRBV9; cdr3_aa: CASSVGARQSNEKLFF; cdr3_nt: TGTGCCAGCAGCGTAGGCGCCAGGCAGAGTAATGAAAAACTGTTTTTT
j_call: TRBJ1-1; d_call: -; v_call: TRBV11-2; cdr3_aa: CASSLGSGGGTEAFF; cdr3_nt: TGTGCCAGCAGCTTAGGGTCGGGGGGCGGCACTGAAGCTTTCTTT
j_call: TRBJ1-2; d_call: -; v_call: TRBV19; cdr3_aa: CASSSNGYTF; cdr3_nt: TGTGCCAGTAGTTCCAATGGCTACACCTTC
j_call: TRBJ2-5; d_call: TRBD1; v_call: TRBV5-1; cdr3_aa: CASSWGDREETQYF; cdr3_nt: TGCGCCAGCAGCTGGGGGGACAGGGAAGAGACCCAGTACTTC
j_call: TRBJ1-1; d_call: TRBD1; v_call: TRBV11-3; cdr3_aa: CASSLGTGEIKNTEAFF; cdr3_nt: TGTGCCAGCAGCTTAGGGACAGGAGAAATTAAGAACACTGAAGCTTTCTTT
j_call: TRBJ2-7; d_call: -; v_call: TRBV20-1; cdr3_aa: CSASNAYEQYF; cdr3_nt: TGCAGTGCTAGTAATGCCTACGAGCAGTACTTC
j_call: TRBJ2-7; d_call: TRBD2; v_call: TRBV7-2; cdr3_aa: CASSLVLAGAYEQYF; cdr3_nt: TGTGCCAGCAGCTTAGTCCTAGCGGGTGCCTACGAGCAGTACTTC
j_call: TRBJ2-3; d_call: -; v_call: TRBV19; cdr3_aa: CASSKGGPPGGQYF; cdr3_nt: TGTGCCAGTAGTAAGGGGGGGCCTCCCGGGGGGCAGTATTTT
j_call: TRBJ1-1; d_call: -; v_call: TRBV6-5; cdr3_aa: CASSPVSNTEAFF; cdr3_nt: TGTGCCAGCAGTCCCGTCTCGAACACTGAAGCTTTCTTT